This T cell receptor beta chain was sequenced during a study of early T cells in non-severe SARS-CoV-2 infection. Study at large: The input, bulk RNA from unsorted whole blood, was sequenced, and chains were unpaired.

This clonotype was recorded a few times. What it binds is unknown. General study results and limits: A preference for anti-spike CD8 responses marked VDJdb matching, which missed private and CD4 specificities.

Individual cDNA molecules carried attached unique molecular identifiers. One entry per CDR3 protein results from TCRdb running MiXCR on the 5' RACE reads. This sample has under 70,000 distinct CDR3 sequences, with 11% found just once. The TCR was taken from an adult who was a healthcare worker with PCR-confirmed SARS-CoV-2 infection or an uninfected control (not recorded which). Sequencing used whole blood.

As DNA, the CDR3 is TGTGCCAGCAGCTTAAGGGGGGACTTAGATACGCAGTATTTT. The encoded protein is CASSLRGDLDTQYF. The rearrangement links TRBV7-2 to TRBJ2-3, with D possibly being TRBD1 or TRBD2 (6 bases each). This CDR3 contains 14 residues. Germline assignment: CDR1 SGHTA and CDR2 FQGNSA. V lost 2 bases, J lost 5 bases, and 11 bases lay in between.